One and the same sample provided the 15 T cell receptor beta chains below, sequenced in a study of CD8 T cells in Susac syndrome. After extraction with the RNeasy kit, roughly 0.45 to 1 ug of the RNA was reverse transcribed using random hexamers. A single record per CDR3 protein comes from TCRdb applying MiXCR to the immunoSEQ multiplex PCR reads. The sample shows approximately 190,000 distinct CDR3 sequences, nearly 97% of them seen only once. The sample comprised CD4+ T cells from PBMCs. The receptor source for this set is a human donor with Susac syndrome.

This sequence joins TRBV11-2 and TRBJ1-4, with 7 bases matching TRBD1. The CDR3 is made up of 12 amino acids. Looked up from germline, CDR1 is SGHAT and CDR2 is FQNNGV. V lost 8 bases to trimming and J lost 8 bases; unmatched junction nucleotides: 5. Here the CDR3 DNA reads TGTGCCAGCGCGCAGGGGGTAGAAAAACTGTTTTTT. Protein: CASAQGVEKLFF. Drawing the rest from reference TRBV11-2 and TRBJ1-4, the complete variable domain is EAGVAQSPRYKIIEKRQSVAFWCNPISGHATLYWYQQILGQGPKLLIQFQNNGVVDDSQLPKDRFSAERLKGVDSTLKIQPAKLEDSAVYLCASAQGVEKLFFGSGTQLSVL.

This clonotype occurred once. The genes are TRBV12-3 or TRBV12-4 and TRBJ2-6; 9 nucleotides agree with TRBD1. Germline trimming cut 4 bases from V and 2 bases from J; bases unmatched to any gene: 12. There are 19 residues in the CDR3. CDR3 region: CASSSRIDRGAPGANVLTF. The CDR3 DNA reads as TGTGCCAGCAGTTCGCGAATTGACAGGGGGGCTCCTGGGGCCAACGTCCTGACTTTC.

The CDR3 sequence: CSARAQTGGNQPQHF. CDR3 coding DNA: TGCAGTGCTAGAGCCCAGACAGGGGGGAATCAGCCCCAGCATTTT. J is TRBJ1-5 and V is TRBV20-1; TRBD1 aligns across 9 bases. V trimming: 1 base; J trimming: 4 bases; junction bases outside the gene matches: 5. The CDR3 contains 15 residues. CDR1 DFQATT and CDR2 SNEGSKA come from the germline V gene (reference sequence).

V gene TRBV10-2 combines with J gene TRBJ2-7; TRBD1 matches at 7 bases. J lost 2 bases, V lost 6 bases, and 7 bases had no gene match. The CDR3 sequence is 14 residues long. The germline V gene encodes CDR1 WSHSY and CDR2 SAAADI. The CDR3 is CASRKPDRAYEQYF. The CDR3 DNA sequence: TGCGCCAGCAGAAAACCCGACAGGGCCTACGAGCAGTACTTC.

V usage is TRBV7-9 and J usage is TRBJ1-2; 7 nucleotides match TRBD1. Germline assignment: CDR1 SEHNR and CDR2 FQNEAQ (reference sequence). The CDR3 has 13 amino acids. The trim removed 1 base at V and 8 bases at J, leaving 4 bases unmatched. The CDR3: CASSLDGGGGYTF. CDR3 in DNA: TGTGCCAGCAGCTTAGACGGAGGGGGCGGCTACACCTTC.

The J gene is TRBJ1-4, the V gene TRBV7-2, with D uncertain. Germline-derived CDR1 and CDR2 are SGHTA and FQGNSA. Between the trimmed V and J ends, which lost 0 bases and 8 bases, there was a span of 16 bases. There are 16 residues in the CDR3. CDR3 protein: CASSLAGSLGSEKLFF. The CDR3 coding sequence is TGTGCCAGCAGCTTAGCAGGGAGCTTGGGCTCGGAAAAACTGTTTTTT.

J is TRBJ2-7 and V is TRBV5-1; weak D call: TRBD1 (6 bases). Deletions cut 4 bases from V and 5 bases from J, with 16 bases between. Germline V lookup: CDR1 SGHRS, CDR2 YFSETQ. The length of the CDR3 is 14 residues. The DNA for the CDR3 is TGCGCCAGCAGCAAAACAGGGAGTAGCGACGAGCAGTACTTC. It codes for CASSKTGSSDEQYF. The whole variable domain, filled in from reference TRBV5-1 and TRBJ2-7, reads KAGVTQTPRYLIKTRGQQVTLSCSPISGHRSVSWYQQTPGQGLQFLFEYFSETQRNKGNFPGRFSGRQFSNSRSEMNVSTLELGDSALYLCASSKTGSSDEQYFGPGTRLTVT.

The chain employs TRBV20-1 and TRBJ1-2, with D possibly being TRBD1 (5 bases). Between the trimmed V and J ends, which lost 0 bases and 5 bases, there was a span of 10 bases. Germline-derived CDR1 and CDR2 are DFQATT and SNEGSKA (reference sequence). This CDR3 has 13 residues. CDR3 region: CSARESRQYGYTF. The DNA of the CDR3 is TGCAGTGCTAGAGAGAGCAGACAGTATGGCTACACCTTC.

CDR3 sequence reads: CASSFGTRESQETQYF. As DNA, the CDR3 is TGTGCCAGCAGCTTTGGGACTAGGGAATCCCAAGAGACCCAGTACTTC. V gene TRBV7-2 combines with J gene TRBJ2-5, with TRBD2 identical over 8 bases. Looked up from germline, CDR1 is SGHTA and CDR2 is FQGNSA. The CDR3 spans 16 residues. The trim removed 3 bases at V and 1 base at J, leaving 7 bases unmatched.

This clonotype was seen a single time. The chain carries TRBV20-1 and TRBJ1-2, with 7 bases identical to TRBD1. The ends lost 7 bases at V and 2 bases at J; junction bases unmatched: 4. CDR1 is DFQATT and CDR2 is SNEGSKA in the germline V gene (reference sequence). The CDR3 spans 12 residues. The CDR3 spells CSVLTGNYGYTF. CDR3 DNA: TGCAGTGTTTTGACAGGGAACTATGGCTACACCTTC.

DNA for the CDR3: TGTGCCAGCAGCCATACAGGGGCGGATGAAAAACTGTTTTTT. Translation gives CASSHTGADEKLFF. This chain uses TRBV3-1 with TRBJ1-4; 7 bases match TRBD1. CDR3 length equals 14 residues. Germline V gene sequence: CDR1 LGHDT, CDR2 YNNKEL (reference sequence). Losses at the gene ends were 3 bases for V and 6 bases for J; bases not matched to a gene: 4.

The chain uses TRBV20-1 and TRBJ2-1, with 10 bases matching TRBD2. The length of the CDR3 is 16 residues. J gave up 7 bases and V 3 bases, and 12 bases lay outside the gene matches. Germline V gene lookup returns CDR1 DFQATT and CDR2 SNEGSKA (reference sequence). CDR3 bases: TGCAGTGCTAGTAGCCCCAGCGGGGGGGCCAGGAATGAGCAGTTCTTC. Translating it yields CSASSPSGGARNEQFF.

The V call is TRBV7-9, the J call TRBJ2-1; the match to TRBD2 covers 7 bases. V trimming: 5 bases; J trimming: 8 bases; junction bases outside the gene matches: 9. Looked up from germline, CDR1 is SEHNR and CDR2 is FQNEAQ (reference sequence). This CDR3 has 14 residues. In DNA form, the CDR3 reads TGTGCCAGCAGCCCCCGGACTAGAATCGATGAGCAGTTCTTC. It is translated as CASSPRTRIDEQFF.

The rearrangement joins TRBV7-9 to TRBJ1-4; D is possibly TRBD1 (5 bases). This CDR3 spans 15 amino acids. Trimming took 5 bases from V and 0 from J, leaving 10 bases between them. Germline lookup yields CDR1 SEHNR and CDR2 FQNEAQ (reference sequence). CDR3 residues: CASSHPGATNEKLFF. The CDR3 nucleotides read TGTGCCAGCAGCCATCCGGGGGCAACTAATGAAAAACTGTTTTTT.

The rearrangement uses TRBV6-1 and TRBJ2-7; the match to TRBD1 covers 9 bases. The germline gives CDR1 MNHNS, CDR2 SASEGT. The CDR3 has 19 amino acids. V was clipped by 5 bases and J by 3 bases; unmatched bases: 20. CDR3 nucleotides: TGTGCCAGCAGTAGGCCGGGACAGGGTAGGGCTGGTTGGTTCTACGAGCAGTACTTC. This gives the protein CASSRPGQGRAGWFYEQYF.